This TCR beta chain was found in a study of metastatic and nonmetastatic thyroid tumors. The germline V gene has CDR1 MNHNS and CDR2 SASEGT. V lost 5 bases and J 0 bases, leaving 11 bases between the germline ends. The CDR3 covers 15 residues. Thyroid surgery was preceded by no treatment in any patient. The sample holds many counts of this clone. The sample carries other DNA sequences with the same CDR3. Through MiXCR, TCRdb re-clonotyped the PCR reads. The data show around 25,000 clones, with roughly a quarter seen just once and about 18% held by the top ten. Sequencing was performed on blood. The chain has TRBV6-1 and TRBJ2-1, with D unclear. This TCR came from a male donor with papillary thyroid cancer or a benign thyroid nodule (not recorded which). Some clones in this sample may be carry-over from other donors' samples. CDR3 nucleotides: TGTGCCAGCAGTAAACAAAACCCCTCCTACAATGAGCAGTTCTTC. It translates to CASSKQNPSYNEQFF.